This T cell receptor (beta chain) was obtained from a study of T cell repertoires in cytomegalovirus infection. Whole-study findings and limits: CMV-specific TCR beta clonotypes restricted by HLA-C were the ones dominating the ex vivo response.

This clonotype turned up a few times. Its specificity is unknown. TCRdb itself ran the reads through MiXCR, one entry per CDR3 protein. The profile covers hundreds of thousands of distinct CDR3 sequences, with around 31% appearing a single time and roughly 18% taken by the ten largest. With 5 bases removed from V and 10 bases from J, the gap between germline ends came to 15 bases. The CDR3 covers 12 residues. Germline loops: CDR1 DFQATT, CDR2 SNEGSKA (reference sequence). This specimen consisted of cultured PBMCs, obtained from culture after CMV antigen stimulation. The sequence derives from a human donor in good health (CMV status not recorded). Some clones in this sample may be carry-over from other donors' samples. This chain connects TRBV20-1 to TRBJ2-1, with D tentatively TRBD1 or TRBD2 (5 bases each). CDR3 nucleotides: TGCAGTGCTGCTCGGGACGGCAGGGAGCAGTTCTTC. Amino acids: CSAARDGREQFF.